A single sample is the source of the 23 T cell receptor beta chains below, sequenced in a study of T-cell memory formation after mild COVID-19. One entry per CDR3 protein, called by TCRdb with MiXCR from the 5' RACE reads. The sample gives approximately 150,000 distinct CDR3 sequences, around 13% of which show up once; 3% to 4% is in the top ten. Sequencing was performed on PBMCs or a T cell subset sorted from them (not recorded which). The receptors were sampled from a man aged 18-30 years who had mild COVID-19 (a few samples of this study predate the infection). Cell type and time point are not known.

The chain uses TRBV7-6 and TRBJ2-2; D is possibly TRBD1 (6 bases). The CDR3 loop spans 15 amino acids. Germline V gives CDR1 SGHVS, CDR2 FNYEAQ. V was pared by 2 bases and J by 4 bases, with 11 bases between. The CDR3 nucleotides are TGTGCCAGCAGCTTACTGCAAGGGGGCACCGGGGAGCTGTTTTTT. The encoded protein is CASSLLQGGTGELFF.

The genes are TRBV5-1 and TRBJ2-1; a possible D gene is TRBD1 (5 bases). Germline CDR1 reads SGHRS; CDR2 reads YFSETQ. Trimming took off 0 bases at V and 2 bases at J, with 9 bases between the two ends. The CDR3 is 15 residues long. CDR3 sequence reads: CASSLEGFAYNEQFF. In nucleotides, the CDR3 is TGCGCCAGCAGCTTGGAGGGGTTCGCCTACAATGAGCAGTTCTTC.

The table lists this clonotype with a few counts. The chain recombines TRBV7-2 with TRBJ1-6; TRBD1 agrees at 10 bases. Germline CDR1 is SGHTA and CDR2 is FQGNSA. This CDR3 is built from 15 residues. Trimming took 4 bases from V and 6 from J; bases not matched to a gene: 3. CDR3 in amino acids: CASSSGQGGNSPLHF. CDR3 DNA sequence: TGTGCCAGCAGCTCAGGACAGGGGGGTAATTCACCCCTCCACTTT.

The V and J genes are TRBV12-3 or TRBV12-4 and TRBJ1-4; 7 positions agree with TRBD1. J gave up 3 bases and V 2 bases, and 0 bases lay outside the gene matches. The CDR3 sequence is 14 residues long. The DNA for the CDR3 is TGTGCCAGCAGTTTAAGGGGGCCTAATGAAAAACTGTTTTTT. Residues: CASSLRGPNEKLFF.

This clonotype was counted only a few times. The gene calls are TRBV4-2 and TRBJ1-3, with D possibly matching TRBD1 (5 bases). Between the trimmed V and J ends, which lost 1 base and 1 base, there was a span of 8 bases. Germline V gene data show CDR1 as LGHNA and CDR2 as YNFKEQ. The CDR3 loop spans 15 amino acids. For the CDR3, the DNA is TGTGCCAGCAGCCAAGCTGGGGGATCTGGAAACACCATATATTTT. The encoded protein is CASSQAGGSGNTIYF.

V gene TRBV12-3 or TRBV12-4 combines with J gene TRBJ1-5; D remains ambiguous. The CDR3 extends over 14 amino acids. V shed 3 bases and J shed 2 bases, with 8 bases lying between them. CDR3 in amino acids: CASSFEYGNQPQHF. The CDR3 nucleotides are TGTGCCAGCAGTTTTGAGTACGGCAATCAGCCCCAGCATTTT.

The CDR3 spells CASSLGSMNTEAFF. CDR3 sequence (DNA): TGTGCCAGCAGTTTGGGCAGTATGAACACTGAAGCTTTCTTT. The rearrangement uses TRBV28 and TRBJ1-1; D ambiguous. Per germline, CDR1 MDHEN and CDR2 SYDVKM. CDR3 length: 14 amino acids. V was shortened by 3 bases and J by 0 bases, with 8 bases between the two germline ends.

The V call is TRBV5-1, the J call TRBJ2-6; TRBD1 agrees at 7 bases. The CDR3 contains 15 residues. Germline CDR1 and CDR2: SGHRS and YFSETQ. Unmatched junction bases numbered 4, after V lost 7 bases and J lost 0 bases. The chain's CDR3 is CASQAGGSGANVLTF. In DNA form, the CDR3 reads TGCGCCAGCCAGGCAGGGGGCTCTGGGGCCAACGTCCTGACTTTC.

The genes are TRBV7-9 and TRBJ2-3; TRBD1 might be the D (6 bases). There are 16 residues in the CDR3. Germline loops: CDR1 SEHNR, CDR2 FQNEAQ (reference sequence). The V gene lost 5 bases and the J gene lost 0 bases, with 15 bases spanning the gap. The CDR3 reads CASSHLTGPSTDTQYF. CDR3 coding DNA: TGTGCCAGCAGCCACTTAACAGGGCCTAGCACAGATACGCAGTATTTT.

At least ten counts were recorded for this clonotype. This chain joins TRBV7-8 and TRBJ2-1; 7 nucleotides line up with TRBD2. CDR1 SGHVS and CDR2 FQNEAQ come from the germline V gene. V shed 1 base, J shed 1 base, and the junction held 1 base outside the gene matches. CDR3 length equals 15 residues. CDR3 in amino acids: CASSLVGGSYNEQFF. CDR3 nucleotides: TGTGCCAGCAGCTTAGTGGGGGGGTCCTACAATGAGCAGTTCTTC.

The V call is TRBV24-1, the J call TRBJ2-7; TRBD2 matches at 8 bases. CDR1 KGHDR and CDR2 SFDVKD come from the germline V gene. CDR3 length: 12 residues. V dropped 10 bases and J dropped 3; count of bases not matched to a gene: 4. The CDR3 DNA follows: TGTGCCACGGAGGCGGGGGGCTACGAGCAGTACGTC. Translation gives CATEAGGYEQYV.

V is TRBV4-1 and J is TRBJ1-1, with TRBD1 identical over 7 bases. This CDR3 comprises 14 residues. Germline CDR1 reads MGHRA; CDR2 reads YSYEKL. V shed 2 bases, J shed 5 bases, and the junction held 5 bases outside the gene matches. The CDR3, as DNA: TGCGCCAGCAGCCAAACAGGGGTCATGACTGAAGCTTTCTTT. Protein product: CASSQTGVMTEAFF.

The V and J genes are TRBV20-1 and TRBJ2-2; 8 bases map to TRBD1. The CDR3 has 16 amino acids. The V gene's germline CDR1 is DFQATT and CDR2 SNEGSKA (reference sequence). V lost 0 bases, J lost 4 bases, and 7 bases stayed unmatched. The CDR3 coding sequence is TGCAGTGCTAGAGATGCGAGACAGGGGCCCACCGGGGAGCTGTTTTTT. This sequence encodes CSARDARQGPTGELFF.

The chain combines TRBV4-3 with TRBJ2-1, with 7 nucleotides matching TRBD2. The trim removed 1 base at V and 7 bases at J, leaving 7 bases unmatched. The CDR3 runs to 15 residues. Germline CDR1 is LGHNA and CDR2 is YSLEER. CDR3 DNA sequence: TGCGCCAGCAGCCAAGGGCACGCCGGGGGGAATGAGCAGTTCTTC. It encodes CASSQGHAGGNEQFF.

V is TRBV7-7 and J is TRBJ2-3, with D hard to call. CDR1 and CDR2 (germline): SSHAT, FNYEAQ (reference sequence). CDR3 length: 14 residues. Trimming took 5 bases from V and 3 from J, leaving 12 bases between them. The CDR3: CASSVRPYTDTQYF. The CDR3 bases are TGTGCCAGCAGCGTTAGACCATATACAGATACGCAGTATTTT.

The CDR3 is CASSLDRTGIQTQYF. The CDR3 coding sequence is TGCGCCAGCAGCTTGGACCGGACAGGGATACAGACCCAGTACTTC. The V call is TRBV5-1, the J call TRBJ2-5; 8 bases map to TRBD1. The V and J ends lost 0 bases and 6 bases, in that order; junction bases with no gene match: 7. The germline gives CDR1 SGHRS, CDR2 YFSETQ. This CDR3 comprises 15 residues.

The V gene is TRBV18, the J gene TRBJ1-5; a weak D match, TRBD1 (5 bases). This CDR3 contains 14 residues. Between the trimmed V and J ends, which lost 2 bases and 5 bases, there was a span of 10 bases. The germline V gene has CDR1 KGHSH and CDR2 LQKENI. The chain's CDR3 is CASSPGTLDQPQHF. The CDR3 DNA is TGTGCCAGCTCACCAGGGACCTTAGATCAGCCCCAGCATTTT.

In its sample, this clonotype was seen a few times. The chain joins TRBV6-5 to TRBJ1-6; tentatively, D is TRBD1 (5 bases). Trimming stripped 2 bases from V and 0 bases from J, with 11 bases between. CDR1 is MNHEY, CDR2 SVGAGI, per germline. The CDR3 spans 17 residues. The CDR3 DNA sequence: TGTGCCAGCAGTTACGGACATCTTGGCTCCTATAATTCACCCCTCCACTTT. Translated: CASSYGHLGSYNSPLHF.

J is TRBJ2-7 and V is TRBV7-2, with 8 bases aligning to TRBD1. Per the germline V gene, CDR1 is SGHTA and CDR2 is FQGNSA. The CDR3 is 14 residues long. V gave up 5 bases and J gave up 3 bases; unmatched junction bases: 6. The CDR3: CASSLLQGGYEQYF. CDR3 DNA: TGTGCCAGCAGCCTTCTACAGGGGGGCTACGAGCAGTACTTC.

This clonotype was counted only a few times. The genes are TRBV9 and TRBJ2-1; possibly TRBD2 for D (7 bases). The CDR3 is 16 amino acids. The germline CDR1 and CDR2 sequences are SGDLS and YYNGEE. With 0 bases removed from V and 5 bases from J, the gap between germline ends came to 15 bases. This chain's CDR3 is CASSVGRGGPHNEQFF. The CDR3, as DNA: TGTGCCAGCAGCGTAGGGAGGGGGGGGCCACACAATGAGCAGTTCTTC.

The chain links TRBV6-5 to TRBJ1-2; D not certain. Germline V gene lookup returns CDR1 MNHEY and CDR2 SVGAGI. The CDR3 is made up of 18 amino acids. V dropped 0 bases and J dropped 3 bases, with 20 bases sitting between them. CDR3 residues: CASSYSGQSLRSHYGYTF. The DNA for the CDR3 is TGTGCCAGCAGTTACTCAGGGCAGAGCTTAAGGTCCCACTATGGCTACACCTTC.

In this sample, this clonotype turned up a few times. The V call is TRBV7-3, the J call TRBJ1-1; D unresolved. V shed 6 bases and J shed 4 bases, with 12 bases lying between them. The CDR3 has 13 amino acids. From germline, CDR1 is SGHTA and CDR2 FQGTGA. CDR3 residues: CASSFSDATEAFF. In DNA form, the CDR3 reads TGTGCCAGCAGTTTTAGCGACGCCACTGAAGCTTTCTTT.

This clonotype was observed a handful of times. The rearrangement links TRBV2 to TRBJ1-1; D gene ambiguous. The V gene lost 2 bases and the J gene lost 0 bases, with 16 bases spanning the gap. The CDR3 runs 17 residues. CDR1 is SNHLY and CDR2 is FYNNEI in the germline V gene. The DNA for the CDR3 is TGTGCCAGCAGTGAAATTCGGCAGATTCTTATGAACACTGAAGCTTTCTTT. Amino acid sequence: CASSEIRQILMNTEAFF.